This record concerns one T cell receptor (beta chain) sequence. These data belong to a study of blood T cell repertoires in COVID-19. Study background: The United States, Italy and Spain supplied acute and convalescent COVID-19 samples.

A Seattle source enrolled patients during active infection and followed them longitudinally. V shed 1 base and J shed 8 bases, with 10 bases lying between them. Germline-derived CDR1 and CDR2 are SGHDN and FVKESK. This CDR3 comprises 13 residues. Per the original data handling: Using reference gene primer amplification, nucleated cell counts were estimated. Libraries were prepared by immunoSEQ multiplex PCR; TCRdb keeps only in-frame clonotypes and omits some of them. That table is the source of V, J and clone size, and D and trimming were worked out from the DNA. The sample consists of 55,000 to 70,000 clones, about 85% of them appearing once.

The chain uses TRBV14 and TRBJ2-3; no clear D gene. The receptor comes from a woman aged 50 to 60 with COVID-19, enrolled during active disease. The sequenced material came from peripheral blood. Written as DNA, the CDR3 is TGTGCCAGCAGCCAAGGGCTAGGCGGTACGCAGTATTTT. Protein sequence: CASSQGLGGTQYF.